These 9 T cell receptor beta chains share one sample of origin, sequenced in a study of blood T cell repertoires in COVID-19. Repertoires were generated with immunoSEQ multiplex PCR, while TCRdb's copy carries only in-frame clones and drops some. The sample holds some 450,000 clones, 88% seen once. The source material was peripheral blood. The receptors originated from a woman aged 45 to 65 with COVID-19, enrolled during active disease.

This chain links TRBV3-1 (or the pseudogene TRBV3-2) with TRBJ2-3; D call uncertain. Trimming took 4 bases from V and 9 from J, leaving 11 bases between them. In germline, CDR1 is LGHDT, CDR2 YNNKEL (reference sequence). This CDR3 comprises 12 residues. The CDR3 nucleotides read TGTGCCAGCAGCCTTACATACGAAACGCAGTATTTT. Protein: CASSLTYETQYF.

This clone was counted once. V and J are TRBV29-1 and TRBJ1-2; TRBD1 aligns across 10 bases. V was pared by 3 bases and J by 4 bases, with 2 bases of the junction left unmatched. Germline values: CDR1 SQVTM, CDR2 ANQGSEA. The CDR3 totals 13 residues. The CDR3 is CSVETGGVYGYTF. In DNA, the CDR3 is TGCAGCGTTGAGACAGGGGGCGTCTATGGCTACACCTTC. Supplemented by reference TRBV29-1 and TRBJ1-2, the full variable domain reads SAVISQKPSRDICQRGTSLTIQCQVDSQVTMMFWYRQQPGQSLTLIATANQGSEATYESGFVIDKFPISRPNLTFSTLTVSNMSPEDSSIYLCSVETGGVYGYTFGSGTRLTVV.

The chain combines TRBV19 with TRBJ1-5; 9 bases agree with TRBD1. Per the germline V gene, CDR1 is LNHDA and CDR2 is SQIVND (reference sequence). This CDR3 region has 14 residues. V was clipped by 6 bases and J by 6 bases; unmatched bases: 6. CDR3 sequence: CASSKGQGVQPQHF. The CDR3 coding sequence is TGTGCCAGTAGCAAGGGACAGGGAGTTCAGCCCCAGCATTTT.

The chain has TRBV10-1 and TRBJ2-2; 9 nucleotides line up with TRBD2. The CDR3 length is 18 residues. In germline, CDR1 is WNHNN, CDR2 SYGVQD (reference sequence). V was clipped by 0 bases and J by 3 bases; unmatched bases: 8. The CDR3: CASSESEIAGEHTGELFF. The CDR3 DNA reads as TGCGCCAGCAGTGAGTCGGAAATAGCGGGGGAGCACACCGGGGAGCTGTTTTTT.

The J gene is TRBJ1-1, the V gene TRBV3-1 (or the pseudogene TRBV3-2); D unresolved. The CDR3 contains 13 residues. In germline, CDR1 is LGHDT, CDR2 YNNKEL (reference sequence). Trimming removed 1 base at V and 6 bases at J, with 9 bases between. The CDR3 DNA reads as TGTGCCAGCAGCCAAGTGGAGAGGTCTGAAGCTTTCTTT. Amino acids: CASSQVERSEAFF.

This clone has just a few counts. The chain has TRBV6-1 and TRBJ1-4; possible D gene TRBD1, 5 bases. Trimming took 3 bases from V and 1 from J, leaving 9 bases between them. Germline V lookup: CDR1 MNHNS, CDR2 SASEGT. This CDR3 is built from 15 residues. This chain's CDR3 is CASSDRGETNEKLFF. The CDR3 bases are TGTGCCAGCAGTGACCGGGGGGAAACTAATGAAAAACTGTTTTTT.

The chain uses TRBV6-5 and TRBJ2-3; TRBD2 matches at 9 bases. Germline V lookup: CDR1 MNHEY, CDR2 SVGAGI. The length of the CDR3 is 15 residues. V dropped 11 bases and J dropped 3; count of bases not matched to a gene: 12. The chain's CDR3 is CAGGMGSGGTDTQYF. The DNA for the CDR3 is TGTGCCGGCGGGATGGGTAGCGGGGGTACAGATACGCAGTATTTT.

The chain employs TRBV28 and TRBJ2-1; 11 bases match TRBD2. CDR1 is MDHEN and CDR2 is SYDVKM in the germline V gene. J gave up 4 bases and V 7 bases, and 9 bases lay outside the gene matches. The CDR3 extends over 16 amino acids. Here the CDR3 DNA reads TGTGCCAGCACCTATAATAGCGGGGGGGGATACAATGAGCAGTTCTTC. Translating it yields CASTYNSGGGYNEQFF.

This clone was observed a few times. The chain has TRBV3-1 (or the pseudogene TRBV3-2) and TRBJ2-2; a weak D match, TRBD1 (6 bases). Trimming removed 4 bases from V and 6 bases from J, with 15 bases in between. Germline loops: CDR1 LGHDT, CDR2 YNNKEL (reference sequence). This CDR3 region has 15 residues. In DNA form, the CDR3 reads TGTGCCAGCAGCCCCTACAGGGTCGGGGCCGGGGAGCTGTTTTTT. It specifies CASSPYRVGAGELFF.